This record looks at one T cell receptor beta chain sequence and its context. The data were taken from a study of Ad26.COV2.S vaccination and SARS-CoV-2 variants. Profiled with immunoSEQ multiplex PCR; TCRdb holds only in-frame clones, not every one. The profile shows roughly 240,000 clones, 85% to 90% of them singletons. Treatment denoted: around 19 received Ad26.COV2.S at low or high dose, single or two shots; 5 received placebo; per-sample allocation not given. Collection of samples fell on day 63 after the first vaccine or placebo injection. CDR1 is SEHNR, CDR2 FQNEAQ, per germline (reference sequence). The germline V and J ends were trimmed by 5 bases and 5 bases, with 15 bases remaining between them. The CDR3 length is 14 residues.

The chain is built from TRBV7-9 and TRBJ1-2, with D possibly TRBD1 on 6 matching bases. This TCR was sampled from a person between 18 and 59 years old who received the Ad26.COV2.S COVID-19 vaccine or a placebo. The sample in question was peripheral blood, obtained in a trial of Ad26.COV2.S vaccine versus placebo. The CDR3 protein is CASSVDRGLYGYTF. The CDR3 DNA is TGTGCCAGCAGCGTGGACAGAGGACTATATGGCTACACCTTC.